These 19 T cell receptor beta chains originate from one sample sequenced in a study of blood T cell repertoires in COVID-19. TCRdb's copy holds only in-frame clones and misses some; the assay was immunoSEQ multiplex PCR. The sample includes over 60,000 clones, around 89% seen only once; the top ten take around 5.3%. The sequenced sample was peripheral blood. The receptor set was obtained from a man between 50 and 59 years old with acute or convalescent COVID-19.

The V gene is TRBV7-7, the J gene TRBJ1-3; D ambiguous. Germline V CDR1 and CDR2: SSHAT, FNYEAQ (reference sequence). The CDR3 loop spans 13 amino acids. Trimming stripped 1 base from V and 8 bases from J, with 9 bases between. The CDR3: CASSLDTGDTIYF. The CDR3 DNA is TGTGCCAGCAGCTTAGATACGGGTGACACCATATATTTT.

The rearrangement joins TRBV6-6 to TRBJ2-1; 12 bases are shared with TRBD1. Losses at the gene ends were 7 bases for V and 6 bases for J; bases not matched to a gene: 7. There are 15 residues in the CDR3. Germline V gives CDR1 MNHNY, CDR2 SVGAGI (reference sequence). DNA for the CDR3: TGTGCCAGCAAGGGACAGGGGGCGGGAAGCAATGAGCAGTTCTTC. This sequence encodes CASKGQGAGSNEQFF.

The chain recombines TRBV15 with TRBJ2-5; TRBD2 is a possible D gene (6 bases). The CDR3 extends over 17 amino acids. Germline V gene lookup returns CDR1 LNHNV and CDR2 YYDKDF (reference sequence). V lost 5 bases and J lost 4, with 23 bases in between. The CDR3: CATSGGTSLERGETQYF. CDR3 nucleotide sequence: TGTGCCACCAGCGGGGGGACTTCCCTTGAGAGAGGAGAGACCCAGTACTTC.

The CDR3 DNA is TGTGCCATCACTGCGGGACAGGGGTTCAACACTGAAGCTTTCTTT. It yields the protein CAITAGQGFNTEAFF. This chain joins TRBV10-3 and TRBJ1-1, with 10 bases fitting TRBD1. Germline CDR1 reads ENHRY; CDR2 reads SYGVKD. V shed 7 bases, J shed 2 bases, and the junction held 7 bases outside the gene matches. The CDR3 has 15 residues.

The V gene is TRBV19, the J gene TRBJ1-5; no reliable D call. Germline V gene sequence: CDR1 LNHDA, CDR2 SQIVND (reference sequence). V lost 3 bases, J lost 5 bases, and 11 bases lay in between. The CDR3 length is 14 residues. The CDR3 reads CASSIPRDYQPQHF. CDR3 DNA sequence: TGTGCCAGTAGTATTCCCAGAGACTATCAGCCCCAGCATTTT.

The V call is TRBV19, the J call TRBJ1-6; 7 nucleotides align to TRBD1. CDR1 is LNHDA and CDR2 is SQIVND in the germline V gene (reference sequence). The CDR3 is 15 residues long. Germline trimming cut 4 bases from V and 5 bases from J; bases unmatched to any gene: 5. CDR3 nucleotides: TGTGCCAGTAGTACATCGACAGGGCATAATTCACCCCTCCACTTT. Encoded protein: CASSTSTGHNSPLHF.

The J gene is TRBJ2-3, the V gene TRBV27; D possibly corresponds to TRBD2 (5 bases). The CDR3 is 14 amino acids. V lost 2 bases to trimming and J lost 6 bases, with 12 bases between them. Germline V lookup: CDR1 MNHEY, CDR2 SMNVEV (reference sequence). Written as DNA, the CDR3 is TGTGCCAGCAGTTTAGGGCTAGCCTCCGATACGCAGTATTTT. Protein sequence: CASSLGLASDTQYF.

The chain recombines TRBV10-3 with TRBJ2-1, with D unclear. The CDR3 spans 12 residues. Germline lookup yields CDR1 ENHRY and CDR2 SYGVKD. Trimming took 7 bases from V and 3 from J, leaving 7 bases between them. CDR3 coding DNA: TGTGCCATCAAAGGCGGCTACAATGAGCAGTTCTTC. Translation gives CAIKGGYNEQFF.

This clone was counted a single time. The chain uses TRBV5-1 and TRBJ2-2; TRBD1 matches 8 bases. With 0 bases clipped from V and 2 bases from J, the junction kept 12 bases outside the gene matches. Per the germline V gene, CDR1 is SGHRS and CDR2 is YFSETQ. The CDR3 is 19 amino acids. The CDR3 DNA reads TGCGCCAGCAGCTTGGAGGTCGGCAGGGGGCCCACCAACACCGGGGAGCTGTTTTTT. Translating gives CASSLEVGRGPTNTGELFF.

The sample holds one count of this clone. This chain links TRBV29-1 with TRBJ1-1, with TRBD1 as a possible D gene (5 bases). Germline V gene sequence: CDR1 SQVTM, CDR2 ANQGSEA. This CDR3 spans 14 amino acids. V gave up 4 bases and J gave up 6 bases, with 18 bases separating them. CDR3 loop: CSVGSPGVGAEAFF. DNA for the CDR3: TGCAGCGTTGGAAGCCCGGGGGTGGGCGCTGAAGCTTTCTTT.

The chain recombines TRBV30 with TRBJ2-1; 9 positions agree with TRBD1. Germline CDR1 GTSNPN, CDR2 SVGIG (reference sequence). This CDR3 has 14 residues. V dropped 0 bases and J dropped 9; count of bases not matched to a gene: 6. CDR3 region: CAWSVVTGGSEQFF. The CDR3, as DNA: TGTGCCTGGAGTGTTGTCACAGGGGGCAGTGAGCAGTTCTTC.

This clone has only a few counts. V gene TRBV19 combines with J gene TRBJ1-2; no clear D. The CDR3 consists of 14 residues. CDR1 and CDR2 (germline): LNHDA, SQIVND (reference sequence). Trimming took off 3 bases at V and 10 bases at J, with 18 bases between the two ends. The DNA of the CDR3 is TGTGCCAGTAGTATCCTCGACCCCACCCGGGTCTACACCTTC. Translated, it gives CASSILDPTRVYTF.

The genes are TRBV4-1 and TRBJ2-1; the match to TRBD2 covers 14 bases. Trimming cost V 4 bases and J 4 bases; bases outside gene matches: 3. The length of the CDR3 is 16 residues. Germline V CDR1 and CDR2: MGHRA, YSYEKL. CDR3 sequence reads: CASSPGLAGVYNEQFF. The CDR3 DNA is TGCGCCAGCAGCCCGGGACTAGCGGGAGTATACAATGAGCAGTTCTTC.

The chain links TRBV14 to TRBJ2-6; TRBD1 might be the D (5 bases). Germline values: CDR1 SGHDN, CDR2 FVKESK. The CDR3 contains 18 residues. Trimming pared 1 base from V and 2 bases from J, leaving 15 bases between. The CDR3 protein is CASSQVPFQGAGANVLTF. CDR3 DNA: TGTGCCAGCAGCCAAGTCCCCTTCCAGGGTGCTGGGGCCAACGTCCTGACTTTC.

V usage is TRBV30 and J usage is TRBJ1-5; D unclear. CDR3 size: 14 residues. The germline V and J ends were trimmed by 0 bases and 2 bases, with 8 bases remaining between them. Germline values: CDR1 GTSNPN, CDR2 SVGIG (reference sequence). DNA for the CDR3: TGTGCCTGGAGTGTGGGCGCCCGCAATCAGCCCCAGCATTTT. Protein: CAWSVGARNQPQHF.

The chain employs TRBV2 and TRBJ1-6; the match to TRBD1 covers 7 bases. Germline CDR1 and CDR2: SNHLY and FYNNEI. V lost 6 bases and J lost 5; bases outside the gene matches: 7. This CDR3 has 15 residues. CDR3 sequence (DNA): TGTGCCAGCAGGGACCGCAGGGGGGATAATTCACCCCTCCACTTT. It is translated as CASRDRRGDNSPLHF.

V is TRBV11-2 and J is TRBJ2-7; a weak D match, TRBD2 (6 bases). Looked up from germline, CDR1 is SGHAT and CDR2 is FQNNGV. The CDR3 is 15 residues long. V gave up 3 bases and J gave up 4 bases, with 16 bases separating them. The CDR3 nucleotides read TGTGCCAGCAGCTTGTATCTCGGGACTGTATACGAGCAGTACTTC. Protein: CASSLYLGTVYEQYF.

The chain joins TRBV6-1 to TRBJ1-2; D is possibly TRBD1 (6 bases). The CDR3 totals 14 residues. Germline CDR1 is MNHNS and CDR2 is SASEGT. Trimming removed 2 bases at V and 7 bases at J, with 14 bases between. As DNA, the CDR3 is TGTGCCAGCAGTGAAAGCGGGGGGGCAGGTGGCTACACCTTC. Amino acid sequence: CASSESGGAGGYTF.

The chain links TRBV9 to TRBJ2-2; TRBD1 agrees at 7 bases. CDR1 and CDR2 from the germline V gene are SGDLS and YYNGEE. The CDR3 is made up of 15 amino acids. Germline trimming cut 1 base from V and 1 base from J; bases unmatched to any gene: 1. In nucleotides, the CDR3 is TGTGCCAGCAGCGTAAGGACAGGGAACACCGGGGAGCTGTTTTTT. This codes for CASSVRTGNTGELFF.